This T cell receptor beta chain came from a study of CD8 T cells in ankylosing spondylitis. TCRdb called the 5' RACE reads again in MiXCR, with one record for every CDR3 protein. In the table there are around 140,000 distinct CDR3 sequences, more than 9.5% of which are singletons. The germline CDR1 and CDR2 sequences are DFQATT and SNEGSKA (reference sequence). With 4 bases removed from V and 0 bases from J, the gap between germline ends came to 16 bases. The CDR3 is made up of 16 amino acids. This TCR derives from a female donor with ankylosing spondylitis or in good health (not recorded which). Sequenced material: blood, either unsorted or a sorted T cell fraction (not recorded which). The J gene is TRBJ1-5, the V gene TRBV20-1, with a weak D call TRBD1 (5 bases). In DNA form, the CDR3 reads TGCAGTGCTACCCCCCGGGACTCAAATAGCAATCAGCCCCAGCATTTT. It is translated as CSATPRDSNSNQPQHF.